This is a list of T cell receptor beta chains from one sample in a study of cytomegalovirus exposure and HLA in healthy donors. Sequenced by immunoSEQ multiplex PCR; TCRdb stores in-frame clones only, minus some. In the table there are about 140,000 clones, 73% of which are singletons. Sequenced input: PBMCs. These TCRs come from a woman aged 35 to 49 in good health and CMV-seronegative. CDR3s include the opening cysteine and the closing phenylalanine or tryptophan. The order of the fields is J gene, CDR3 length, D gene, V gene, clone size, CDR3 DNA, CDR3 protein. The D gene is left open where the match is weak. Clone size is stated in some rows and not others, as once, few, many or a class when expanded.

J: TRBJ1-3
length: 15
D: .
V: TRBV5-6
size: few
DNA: TGTGCCAGCAGCTTGGCTTTGGGGCCTGGAAACACCATATATTTT
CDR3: CASSLALGPGNTIYF

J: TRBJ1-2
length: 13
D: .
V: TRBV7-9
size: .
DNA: TGTGCCAGCAGCTTGAGAGCAAACTATGGCTACACCTTC
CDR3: CASSLRANYGYTF

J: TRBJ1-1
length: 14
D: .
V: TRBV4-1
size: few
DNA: TGCGCCAGCAGCCAAGTCCCCCGGGGCACTGAAGCTTTCTTT
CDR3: CASSQVPRGTEAFF

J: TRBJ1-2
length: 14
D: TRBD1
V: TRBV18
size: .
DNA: TGTGCCAGCTCACCCCAGGGGGTAAACTATGGCTACACCTTC
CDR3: CASSPQGVNYGYTF

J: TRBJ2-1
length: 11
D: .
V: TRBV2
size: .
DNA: TGTGCCAGCGCGGAGGGGTACGAGCAGTTCTTC
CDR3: CASAEGYEQFF

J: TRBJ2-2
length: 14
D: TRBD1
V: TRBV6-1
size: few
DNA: TGTGCCAGCATCCGGGACAGGGATCTCGGGGAGCTGTTTTTT
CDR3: CASIRDRDLGELFF

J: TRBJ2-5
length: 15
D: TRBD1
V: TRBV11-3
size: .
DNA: TGTGCCAGCAGTCACGGCAGGGGGCCGGGAGAGACCCAGTACTTC
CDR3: CASSHGRGPGETQYF

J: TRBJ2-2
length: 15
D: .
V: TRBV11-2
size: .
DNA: TGTGCCAGCAGCTTTCCAAATCAGGGAACCGGGGAGCTGTTTTTT
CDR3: CASSFPNQGTGELFF

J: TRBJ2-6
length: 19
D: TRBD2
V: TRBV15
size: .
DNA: TGTGCCACCAGCAGCGATAGGGAGGGGCGTCTCTCTGGGGCCAACGTCCTGACTTTC
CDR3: CATSSDREGRLSGANVLTF

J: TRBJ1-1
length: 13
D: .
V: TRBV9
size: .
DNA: TGTGCCAGCAGCGCTCAGAATTCCGCTGAAGCTTTCTTT
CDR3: CASSAQNSAEAFF

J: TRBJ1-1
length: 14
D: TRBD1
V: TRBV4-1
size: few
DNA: TGCGCCAGCAGAACAGGGGGTGAGGGAACTGAAGCTTTCTTT
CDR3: CASRTGGEGTEAFF

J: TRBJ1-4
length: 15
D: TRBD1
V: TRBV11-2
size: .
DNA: TGTGCCAGCAGCTTCTCAGGGGGTCTAAATGAAAAACTGTTTTTT
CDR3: CASSFSGGLNEKLFF

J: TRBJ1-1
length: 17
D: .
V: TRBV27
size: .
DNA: TGTGCCAGCAGCCACCGGGGGGGCTTGTTGTTTGGCACTGAAGCTTTCTTT
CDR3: CASSHRGGLLFGTEAFF

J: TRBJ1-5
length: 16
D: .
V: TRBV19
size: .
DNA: TGTGCCAGTAGTATAGACTGGCAGGCCAGGTCTCAGCCCCAGCATTTT
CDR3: CASSIDWQARSQPQHF

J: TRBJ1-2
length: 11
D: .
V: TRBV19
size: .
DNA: TGTGCCAGTAGTATAAGGAGAGGCTACACCTTC
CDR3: CASSIRRGYTF

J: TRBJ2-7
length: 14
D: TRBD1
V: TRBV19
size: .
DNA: TGTGCCAGTAGTATAGGACAGGGGGCTTACGAGCAGTACTTC
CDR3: CASSIGQGAYEQYF

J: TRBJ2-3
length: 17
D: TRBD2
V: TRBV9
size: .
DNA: TGTGCCAGCAGCGTTGGAGCGTTGGAGCGGGGGTCAGATACGCAGTATTTT
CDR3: CASSVGALERGSDTQYF

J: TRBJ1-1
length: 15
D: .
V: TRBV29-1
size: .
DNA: TGCAGCGTTGAGGGGCAAGGGGGGGCGAACACTGAAGCTTTCTTT
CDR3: CSVEGQGGANTEAFF

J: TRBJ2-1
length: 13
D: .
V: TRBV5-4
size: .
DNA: TGTGCCAGCGGTGCTCGGGACTACAATGAGCAGTTCTTC
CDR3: CASGARDYNEQFF

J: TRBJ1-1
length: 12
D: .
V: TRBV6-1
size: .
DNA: TGTGCCAGCAATGAGGACTGGACTGAAGCTTGCTTT
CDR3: CASNEDWTEACF

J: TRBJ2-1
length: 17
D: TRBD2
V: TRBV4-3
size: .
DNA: TGCGCCAGCAGCCAAGATCTAGCGGGGGGCCCCTACAATGAGCAGTTCTTC
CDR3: CASSQDLAGGPYNEQFF

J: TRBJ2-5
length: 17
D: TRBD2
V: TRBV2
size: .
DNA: TGTGCCAGCAGTGAGACCGGTCTTGCGGGGGGGCGAGAGACCCAGTACTTC
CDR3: CASSETGLAGGRETQYF

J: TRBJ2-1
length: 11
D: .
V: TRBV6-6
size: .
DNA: TGTGCCAGCAGAAACCTCGGGGAGCAGTTCTTC
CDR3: CASRNLGEQFF

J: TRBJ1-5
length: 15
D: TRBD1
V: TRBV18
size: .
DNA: TGTGCCAGCTCATCGGACAGGGCCGCCGGGCAGCCCCAGCATTTT
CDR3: CASSSDRAAGQPQHF

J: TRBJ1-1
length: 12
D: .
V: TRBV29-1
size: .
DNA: TGCAGCGTCGCGGGAGGGTGGAGCGAAGCTTTCTTT
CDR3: CSVAGGWSEAFF

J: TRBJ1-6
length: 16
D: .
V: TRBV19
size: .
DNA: TGTGCCAGTAGTCGTTACTCGAGCTCCTATAATTCACCCCTCCACTTT
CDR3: CASSRYSSSYNSPLHF

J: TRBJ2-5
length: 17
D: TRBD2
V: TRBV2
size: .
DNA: TGTGCCAGCAGTGATGAAACTAGCGGGGTTTCCCAAGAGACCCAGTACTTC
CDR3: CASSDETSGVSQETQYF

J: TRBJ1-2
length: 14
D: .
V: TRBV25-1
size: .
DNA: TGTGCCAGCAGTGATACGGGGGGAGGCTATGGCTACACCTTC
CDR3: CASSDTGGGYGYTF

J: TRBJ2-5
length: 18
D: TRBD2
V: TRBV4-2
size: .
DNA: TGTGCCAGCAGCCACCGACTAGCGGGGGTGTTTCTTGGGGAGACCCAGTACTTC
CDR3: CASSHRLAGVFLGETQYF

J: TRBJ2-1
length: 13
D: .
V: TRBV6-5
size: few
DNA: TGTGCCAGCAGTTACGACGGGGAGGCTGAGCAGTTCTTC
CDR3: CASSYDGEAEQFF

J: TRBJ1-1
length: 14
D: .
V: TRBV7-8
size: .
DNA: TGTGCCAGCAGCTTAGAACCGGTGAACACTGAAGCTTTCTTT
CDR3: CASSLEPVNTEAFF

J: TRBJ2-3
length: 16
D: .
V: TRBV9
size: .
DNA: TGTGCCAGCAGCGGATCTAGCAGCCTCGGTCCAGATACGCAGTATTTT
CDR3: CASSGSSSLGPDTQYF

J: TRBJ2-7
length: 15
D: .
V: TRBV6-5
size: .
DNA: TGTGCCAGCAGACCGGGACAACAGAGCTCCTACGAGCAGTACTTC
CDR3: CASRPGQQSSYEQYF

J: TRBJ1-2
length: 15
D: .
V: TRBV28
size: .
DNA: TGTGCCAGCAGTTTAGGGGGCGAGCGGTCGTTTGGCTACACCTTC
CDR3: CASSLGGERSFGYTF

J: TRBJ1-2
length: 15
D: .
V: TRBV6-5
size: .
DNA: TGTGCCAGCAGTTTCAATGGGGCTTCAACCTATGGCTACACCTTC
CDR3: CASSFNGASTYGYTF

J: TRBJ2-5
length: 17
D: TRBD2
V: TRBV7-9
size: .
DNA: TGTGCCAGCAGCCTCCCCCTGACTAGCGGGGGGCAAGAGACCCAGTACTTC
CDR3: CASSLPLTSGGQETQYF

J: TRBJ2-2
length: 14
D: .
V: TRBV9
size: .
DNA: TGTGCCAGCACCTCACTAGGGAGCACCGGGGAGCTGTTTTTT
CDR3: CASTSLGSTGELFF

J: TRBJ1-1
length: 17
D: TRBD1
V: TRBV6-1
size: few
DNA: TGTGCCAGCAGTGCCCGACAGGGCGCACTTTTGAACACTGAAGCTTTCTTT
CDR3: CASSARQGALLNTEAFF

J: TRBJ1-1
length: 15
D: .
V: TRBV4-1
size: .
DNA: TGCGCCAGCAGCCAAGAAGGAACAGGTCTGGCTGAAGCTTTCTTT
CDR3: CASSQEGTGLAEAFF

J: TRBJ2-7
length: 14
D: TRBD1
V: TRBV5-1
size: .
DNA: TGCGCCAGCAGCGCCGGACAGGGTCACAACGAGCAGTACTTC
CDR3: CASSAGQGHNEQYF

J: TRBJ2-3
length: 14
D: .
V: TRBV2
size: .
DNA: TGTGCCAGCAGTGATCCGGGGGGCCGGGATACGCAGTATTTT
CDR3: CASSDPGGRDTQYF

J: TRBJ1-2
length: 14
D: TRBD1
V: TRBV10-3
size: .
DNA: TGTGCCATCAGTGAGTCTCGGACAGGCTATGGCTACACCTTC
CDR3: CAISESRTGYGYTF

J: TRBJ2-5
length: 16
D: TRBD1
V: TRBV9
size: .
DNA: TGTGCCAGCAGCGTAGCCCCGAACAGGGGCGGAGAGACCCAGTACTTC
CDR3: CASSVAPNRGGETQYF

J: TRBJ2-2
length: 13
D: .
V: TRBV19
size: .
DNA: TGTGCCAGTAGTCCAGGGATCACCGGGGAGCTGTTTTTT
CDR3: CASSPGITGELFF

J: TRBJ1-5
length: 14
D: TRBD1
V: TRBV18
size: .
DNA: TGTGCCAGCTCACCAGGACAGGGGAATCAGCCCCAGCATTTT
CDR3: CASSPGQGNQPQHF

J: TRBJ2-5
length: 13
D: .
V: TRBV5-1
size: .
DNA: TGCGCCAGCAGCCAAGGCAGGGTAGAGACCCAGTACTTC
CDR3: CASSQGRVETQYF

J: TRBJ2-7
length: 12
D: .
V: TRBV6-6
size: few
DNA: TGTGCCAGCGGCCTAGTTCCCTACGAGCAGTACTTC
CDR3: CASGLVPYEQYF

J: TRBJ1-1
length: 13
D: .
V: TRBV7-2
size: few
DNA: TGTGCCAGCAGCTTCTCAGGGATCACTGAAGCTTTCTTT
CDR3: CASSFSGITEAFF

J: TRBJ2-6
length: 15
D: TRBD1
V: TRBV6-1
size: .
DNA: TGTGCCAGTTACAGGGGTAGCTCTGGGGCCAACGTCCTGACTTTC
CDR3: CASYRGSSGANVLTF

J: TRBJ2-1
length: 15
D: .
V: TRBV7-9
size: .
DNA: TGTGCCAGCTCCCAGGGATCGAGCTCCTACAATGAGCAGTTCTTC
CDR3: CASSQGSSSYNEQFF

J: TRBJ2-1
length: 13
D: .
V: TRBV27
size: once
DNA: TGTGCCAGCAGGTTGACAGGTGGTAATGAGCAGTTCTTC
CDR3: CASRLTGGNEQFF

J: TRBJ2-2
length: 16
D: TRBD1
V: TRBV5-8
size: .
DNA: TGTGCCAGCAGCTTGGTCGACAGGGTGGACACCGGGGAGCTGTTTTTT
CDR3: CASSLVDRVDTGELFF

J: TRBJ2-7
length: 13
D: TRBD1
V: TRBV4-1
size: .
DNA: TGCGCCAGCAGCCGGACAGGGGACTACGAGCAGTACTTC
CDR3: CASSRTGDYEQYF

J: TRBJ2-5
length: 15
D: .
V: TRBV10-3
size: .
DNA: TGTGCCATCAGTGGAGGTGGGGGGGCCGTAGAGACCCAGTACTTC
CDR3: CAISGGGGAVETQYF

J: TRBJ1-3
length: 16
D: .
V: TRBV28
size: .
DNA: TGTGCCAGCAGTTCCCCCTCGGTTTACTCTGGAAACACCATATATTTT
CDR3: CASSSPSVYSGNTIYF

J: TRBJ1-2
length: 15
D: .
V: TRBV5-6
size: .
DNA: TGTGCCAGCAGCTTGGTCGGGGGTACTAACTATGGCTACACCTTC
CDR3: CASSLVGGTNYGYTF

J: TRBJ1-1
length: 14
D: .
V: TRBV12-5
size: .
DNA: TGTGCTAGTGGCCCATATAACAGGGCAACTGAAGCTTTCTTT
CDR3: CASGPYNRATEAFF

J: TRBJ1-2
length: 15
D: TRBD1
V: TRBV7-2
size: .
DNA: TGTGCCAGCAGCTTAGGAGGGGACAGGGTGCATGGCTACACCTTC
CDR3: CASSLGGDRVHGYTF